This entry features one TCR beta chain sequence. As processed by the authors: Reference gene primers were amplified, and this amplification served to estimate nucleated cell counts. Assay: immunoSEQ multiplex PCR; the TCRdb copy retains only in-frame clones and omits some. The V and J calls and clone size come from that table; D and trimming were worked out from the DNA. The repertoire consists of approximately 500,000 clones, with 75% to 90% occurring once and the leading ten covering 3% to 4%. The V gene's germline CDR1 is SNHLY and CDR2 FYNNEI. The V and J ends lost 6 bases and 6 bases, in that order; junction bases with no gene match: 7. The CDR3 is 15 amino acids. The sample is drawn from a study of blood T cell repertoires in COVID-19. Study in general: Samples representing acute and convalescent COVID-19 were sourced from the United States, Italy and Spain. In each case, the material was cDNA or gDNA derived from T cells, B-cell-depleted T cells, or PBMCs.

V usage is TRBV2 and J usage is TRBJ2-7, with TRBD2 matching 14 bases. Sequencing input: peripheral blood. The receptor was isolated from a human donor in a cohort sampled during active COVID-19. DNA for the CDR3: TGTGCCAGCAGGGAGACTAGCGGGAGGGCCCTCGAGCAGTACTTC. Amino acids: CASRETSGRALEQYF.